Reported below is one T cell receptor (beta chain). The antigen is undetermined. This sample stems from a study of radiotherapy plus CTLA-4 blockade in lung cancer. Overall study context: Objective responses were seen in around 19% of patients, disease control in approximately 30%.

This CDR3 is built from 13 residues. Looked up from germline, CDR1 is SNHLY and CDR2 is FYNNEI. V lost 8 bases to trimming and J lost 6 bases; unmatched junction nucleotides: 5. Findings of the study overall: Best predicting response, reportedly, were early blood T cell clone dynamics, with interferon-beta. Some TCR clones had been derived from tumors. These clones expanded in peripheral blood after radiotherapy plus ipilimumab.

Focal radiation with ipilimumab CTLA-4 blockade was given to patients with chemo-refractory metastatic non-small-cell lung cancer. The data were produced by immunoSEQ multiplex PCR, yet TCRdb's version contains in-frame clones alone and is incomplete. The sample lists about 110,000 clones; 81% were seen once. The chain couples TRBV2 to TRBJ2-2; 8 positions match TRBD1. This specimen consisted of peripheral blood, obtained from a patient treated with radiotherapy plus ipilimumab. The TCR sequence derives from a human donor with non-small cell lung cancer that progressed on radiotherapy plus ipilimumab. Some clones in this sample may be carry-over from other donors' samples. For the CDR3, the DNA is TGTGCCAGCCAGGGACAGGTCTCCGGGGAGCTGTTTTTT. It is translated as CASQGQVSGELFF.